The T cell receptor beta chain under discussion was sequenced for a study of CXCR3-negative and CXCR3-positive naive CD8 T cells. Study-level points and caveats: CXCR3-negative naive cells had less hydrophobic TRB CDR3s than did CXCR3-positive naive cells.

TRB cDNA was prepared as libraries by UMI-labeled 5' RACE. TCRdb reanalyzed the 5' RACE reads, giving one entry per CDR3 protein sequence and no DNA. Here the sample table reports tens of thousands of distinct CDR3 sequences. Naive CD8+ T cells showed a CD45RO-CCR7+CD27+CD95- phenotype. Germline V gene data show CDR1 as SQVTM and CDR2 as ANQGSEA. This CDR3 has 13 amino acids. In regard to this clonotype: What it binds is not known.

Sample: naive CXCR3+ CD8+ T cells from blood. This sample's subset: CD45RO-CCR7+CD27+CD95- naive CD8+ T cells expressing CXCR3 (TNR3+). The chain is built from TRBV29-1 and TRBJ2-7; TCRdb's D call, TRBD1, is unchecked because there is no DNA. The clonotype comes from a human donor in good health. Some clones in this sample may be carry-over from other donors' samples. CDR3 protein: CSVARGQSYEQYF.